A selection of T cell receptor beta chains follows, all from one sample in a study of OX40 agonist ivuxolimab in advanced cancers. The repertoire was sequenced with immunoSEQ multiplex PCR; TCRdb's copy has only in-frame clones and lacks some. The data contain tens of thousands of clones, approximately 94% of them seen just once; the ten biggest clones take up 8.5% to 10%. This specimen consisted of CD4+ or CD8+ T cells sorted from blood, obtained in a trial of the OX40 agonist ivuxolimab. These receptor sequences come from an adult with an advanced solid tumor such as melanoma, head and neck, liver or kidney cancer. Both conserved end residues are part of each CDR3. Fields, in order: CDR3 protein, CDR3 DNA, D gene, J gene, V gene, clone size. A D gene is named only where the DNA matches it firmly. Only part of the rows carry a size: once, few, many, or a class if the clone is expanded.

CDR3 protein: CASSLGAGDTYEQYF; CDR3 DNA: TGTGCCAGCAGCTTAGGGGCAGGCGACACCTACGAGCAGTACTTC; D gene: NA; J gene: TRBJ2-7; V gene: TRBV11-2; clone size: NA
CDR3 protein: CASSPKGGSYEQYF; CDR3 DNA: TGTGCCAGCAGCCCTAAGGGGGGCTCCTACGAGCAGTACTTC; D gene: NA; J gene: TRBJ2-7; V gene: TRBV7-9; clone size: NA
CDR3 protein: CASSFITSGRDTQYF; CDR3 DNA: TGTGCCAGCAGCTTTATCACTAGCGGGAGAGATACGCAGTATTTT; D gene: TRBD2; J gene: TRBJ2-3; V gene: TRBV7-9; clone size: NA
CDR3 protein: CASSTGTPKETQYF; CDR3 DNA: TGTGCCAGCAGCACCGGGACGCCCAAAGAGACCCAGTACTTC; D gene: NA; J gene: TRBJ2-5; V gene: TRBV21-1; clone size: once
CDR3 protein: CASSHIEGHEQYF; CDR3 DNA: TGCGCCAGCAGCCACATCGAAGGGCACGAGCAGTACTTC; D gene: NA; J gene: TRBJ2-7; V gene: TRBV4-3; clone size: NA
CDR3 protein: CASSSSGTANQPQHF; CDR3 DNA: TGTGCCAGCAGCTCCAGCGGGACAGCTAATCAGCCCCAGCATTTT; D gene: TRBD1; J gene: TRBJ1-5; V gene: TRBV11-2; clone size: NA
CDR3 protein: CASSPGTSGNEQYF; CDR3 DNA: TGTGCCAGCAGTCCTGGGACTAGCGGCAACGAGCAGTACTTC; D gene: TRBD2; J gene: TRBJ2-7; V gene: TRBV27; clone size: NA
CDR3 protein: CASTEGQYGETQYF; CDR3 DNA: TGTGCCAGCACCGAAGGACAGTACGGAGAGACCCAGTACTTC; D gene: NA; J gene: TRBJ2-5; V gene: TRBV2; clone size: NA
CDR3 protein: CASTPGTGREKLFF; CDR3 DNA: TGTGCCAGCACCCCTGGGACAGGGCGTGAAAAACTGTTTTTT; D gene: TRBD1; J gene: TRBJ1-4; V gene: TRBV9; clone size: NA
CDR3 protein: CASQQGAYEQYF; CDR3 DNA: TGTGCCAGCCAGCAGGGGGCTTACGAGCAGTACTTC; D gene: TRBD1; J gene: TRBJ2-7; V gene: TRBV6-1; clone size: NA
CDR3 protein: CASSSPDTVMEYF; CDR3 DNA: TGTGCCAGCTCATCGCCTGACACCGTAATGGAGTATTTT; D gene: NA; J gene: TRBJ2-3; V gene: TRBV18; clone size: NA
CDR3 protein: CAWSVQGGYGYTF; CDR3 DNA: TGTGCCTGGAGTGTACAAGGGGGCTATGGCTACACCTTC; D gene: NA; J gene: TRBJ1-2; V gene: TRBV30; clone size: NA
CDR3 protein: CASSLDRAGNTIYF; CDR3 DNA: TGTGCCAGCAGCTTAGACAGGGCTGGAAACACCATATATTTT; D gene: NA; J gene: TRBJ1-3; V gene: TRBV13; clone size: NA
CDR3 protein: CASSLDAQRNTEAFF; CDR3 DNA: TGTGCCAGCAGCTTAGACGCGCAGAGGAACACTGAAGCTTTCTTT; D gene: NA; J gene: TRBJ1-1; V gene: TRBV7-6; clone size: NA
CDR3 protein: CAIRQANTGELFF; CDR3 DNA: TGTGCCATACGGCAGGCTAACACCGGGGAGCTGTTTTTT; D gene: NA; J gene: TRBJ2-2; V gene: TRBV10-3; clone size: NA
CDR3 protein: CASSPGQGASTDTQYF; CDR3 DNA: TGTGCCAGCTCACCGGGACAGGGGGCAAGCACAGATACGCAGTATTTT; D gene: TRBD1; J gene: TRBJ2-3; V gene: TRBV18; clone size: NA
CDR3 protein: CASRPLYEREGHYEQYF; CDR3 DNA: TGTGCCAGCAGGCCCCTGTACGAACGGGAGGGCCATTACGAGCAGTACTTC; D gene: TRBD2; J gene: TRBJ2-7; V gene: TRBV28; clone size: NA
CDR3 protein: CASSSSEDSKNIQYF; CDR3 DNA: TGTGCCAGCAGCTCATCTGAGGACAGCAAAAACATTCAGTACTTC; D gene: NA; J gene: TRBJ2-4; V gene: TRBV5-4; clone size: NA
CDR3 protein: CASTTGASGYTF; CDR3 DNA: TGTGCCAGCACGACAGGGGCCTCCGGCTACACCTTC; D gene: TRBD1; J gene: TRBJ1-2; V gene: TRBV2; clone size: NA
CDR3 protein: CASSVDQNTGELFF; CDR3 DNA: TGTGCCAGCAGCGTAGACCAGAACACCGGGGAGCTGTTTTTT; D gene: NA; J gene: TRBJ2-2; V gene: TRBV9; clone size: NA
CDR3 protein: CASRTGSSRETQYF; CDR3 DNA: TGTGCCAGCAGGACAGGGTCATCGCGAGAGACCCAGTACTTC; D gene: TRBD1; J gene: TRBJ2-5; V gene: TRBV6-5; clone size: NA
CDR3 protein: CASSQGQGDYEQYF; CDR3 DNA: TGTGCCAGCAGCCAGGGACAGGGAGATTACGAGCAGTACTTC; D gene: TRBD1; J gene: TRBJ2-7; V gene: TRBV6-6; clone size: NA
CDR3 protein: CASSQEAPSRATDTQYF; CDR3 DNA: TGCGCCAGCAGCCAAGAAGCACCATCCCGAGCAACAGATACGCAGTATTTT; D gene: NA; J gene: TRBJ2-3; V gene: TRBV4-3; clone size: once
CDR3 protein: CASSPDRASYEQYF; CDR3 DNA: TGTGCCAGCAGCCCAGACAGGGCCTCCTACGAGCAGTACTTC; D gene: TRBD1; J gene: TRBJ2-7; V gene: TRBV5-6; clone size: NA
CDR3 protein: CASSSRQGSYNEQFF; CDR3 DNA: TGTGCCAGCAGTTCCCGACAGGGGTCCTACAATGAGCAGTTCTTC; D gene: TRBD1; J gene: TRBJ2-1; V gene: TRBV28; clone size: NA
CDR3 protein: CASPGGWEQYF; CDR3 DNA: TGTGCCAGCCCGGGGGGTTGGGAGCAGTACTTC; D gene: NA; J gene: TRBJ2-7; V gene: TRBV21-1; clone size: NA
CDR3 protein: CASSYGDTQYF; CDR3 DNA: TGTGCCAGCAGTTACGGGGATACGCAGTATTTT; D gene: NA; J gene: TRBJ2-3; V gene: TRBV6-6; clone size: NA
CDR3 protein: CASSSPRESYEQYF; CDR3 DNA: TGTGCCAGCAGCTCCCCCAGGGAATCCTACGAGCAGTACTTC; D gene: NA; J gene: TRBJ2-7; V gene: TRBV5-4; clone size: once
CDR3 protein: CASSSTPDTQYF; CDR3 DNA: TGTGCCAGCAGCTCGACCCCAGATACGCAGTATTTT; D gene: NA; J gene: TRBJ2-3; V gene: TRBV13; clone size: few
CDR3 protein: CASSQVSSTEAFF; CDR3 DNA: TGCGCCAGCAGCCAAGTCAGTAGCACTGAAGCTTTCTTT; D gene: NA; J gene: TRBJ1-1; V gene: TRBV4-3; clone size: NA
CDR3 protein: CASSQDGYGYTF; CDR3 DNA: TGCGCCAGCAGCCAAGATGGCTATGGCTACACCTTC; D gene: NA; J gene: TRBJ1-2; V gene: TRBV4-1; clone size: once
CDR3 protein: CASSSQGAETQYF; CDR3 DNA: TGTGCCAGCAGCTCACAGGGGGCAGAGACCCAGTACTTC; D gene: TRBD1; J gene: TRBJ2-5; V gene: TRBV7-9; clone size: NA
CDR3 protein: CASSQDVQGNTEAFF; CDR3 DNA: TGCGCCAGCAGCCAAGACGTCCAGGGAAACACTGAAGCTTTCTTT; D gene: NA; J gene: TRBJ1-1; V gene: TRBV4-1; clone size: NA
CDR3 protein: CASSNVPPGTEAFF; CDR3 DNA: TGTGCCAGCAGTAACGTTCCCCCGGGCACTGAAGCTTTCTTT; D gene: NA; J gene: TRBJ1-1; V gene: TRBV5-4; clone size: NA
CDR3 protein: CASSPGQGYGYTF; CDR3 DNA: TGTGCCAGCAGCCCAGGACAGGGGTATGGCTACACCTTC; D gene: TRBD1; J gene: TRBJ1-2; V gene: TRBV27; clone size: NA
CDR3 protein: CASSIIGHGDTQYF; CDR3 DNA: TGTGCCAGTAGTATAATCGGACACGGAGATACGCAGTATTTT; D gene: NA; J gene: TRBJ2-3; V gene: TRBV19; clone size: NA
CDR3 protein: CASSLGLAASYNEQFF; CDR3 DNA: TGCGCCAGCAGCTTGGGGCTAGCGGCCTCCTACAATGAGCAGTTCTTC; D gene: TRBD2; J gene: TRBJ2-1; V gene: TRBV5-1; clone size: NA
CDR3 protein: CASSQDIGLAGGGYEQFF; CDR3 DNA: TGCGCCAGCAGCCAAGATATTGGGCTAGCGGGAGGAGGGTATGAGCAGTTCTTC; D gene: TRBD2; J gene: TRBJ2-1; V gene: TRBV4-3; clone size: NA
CDR3 protein: CATSRDDRGVSDTQYF; CDR3 DNA: TGTGCCACCAGCAGAGACGACAGGGGTGTGTCAGATACGCAGTATTTT; D gene: TRBD1; J gene: TRBJ2-3; V gene: TRBV15; clone size: NA
CDR3 protein: CASSLKESDTQYF; CDR3 DNA: TGTGCCAGCAGCTTAAAGGAATCAGATACGCAGTATTTT; D gene: NA; J gene: TRBJ2-3; V gene: TRBV7-8; clone size: NA
CDR3 protein: CASSLEALNNYGYTF; CDR3 DNA: TGCGCCAGCAGCTTGGAGGCACTGAATAACTATGGCTACACCTTC; D gene: NA; J gene: TRBJ1-2; V gene: TRBV5-1; clone size: NA
CDR3 protein: CASSYSSYQYTQYF; CDR3 DNA: TGTGCCAGCAGTTACTCGAGCTATCAGTATACGCAGTATTTT; D gene: NA; J gene: TRBJ2-3; V gene: TRBV6-5; clone size: NA